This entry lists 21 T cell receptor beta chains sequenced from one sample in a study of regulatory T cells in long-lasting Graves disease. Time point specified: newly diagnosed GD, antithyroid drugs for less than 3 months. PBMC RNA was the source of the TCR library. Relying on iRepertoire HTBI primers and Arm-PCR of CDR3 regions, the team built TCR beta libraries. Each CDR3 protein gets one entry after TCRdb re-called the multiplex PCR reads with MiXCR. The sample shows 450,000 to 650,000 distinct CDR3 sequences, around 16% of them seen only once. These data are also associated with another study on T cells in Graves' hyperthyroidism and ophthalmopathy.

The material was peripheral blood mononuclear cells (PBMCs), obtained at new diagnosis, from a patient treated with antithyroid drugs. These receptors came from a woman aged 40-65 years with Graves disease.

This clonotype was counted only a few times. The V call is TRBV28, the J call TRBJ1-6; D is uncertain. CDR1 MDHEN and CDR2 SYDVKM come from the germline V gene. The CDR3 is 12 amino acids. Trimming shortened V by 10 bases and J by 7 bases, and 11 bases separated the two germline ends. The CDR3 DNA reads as TGTGCCACCCTAACCTGGAATTCACCCCTCCACTTT. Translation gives CATLTWNSPLHF.

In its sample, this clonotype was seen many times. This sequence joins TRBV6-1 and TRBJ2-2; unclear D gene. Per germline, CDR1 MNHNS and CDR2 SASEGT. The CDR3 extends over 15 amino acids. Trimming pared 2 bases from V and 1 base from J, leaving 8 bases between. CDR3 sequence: CASSEQAGNTGELFF. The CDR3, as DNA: TGTGCCAGCAGTGAACAGGCAGGGAACACCGGGGAGCTGTTTTTT.

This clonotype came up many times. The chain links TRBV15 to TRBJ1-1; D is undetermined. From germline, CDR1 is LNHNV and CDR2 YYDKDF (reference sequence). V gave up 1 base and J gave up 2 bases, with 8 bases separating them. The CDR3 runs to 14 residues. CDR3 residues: CATSRAVGNTEAFF. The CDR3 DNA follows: TGTGCCACCAGCAGAGCCGTAGGCAACACTGAAGCTTTCTTT. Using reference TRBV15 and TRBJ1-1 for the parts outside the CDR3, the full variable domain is DAMVIQNPRYQVTQFGKPVTLSCSQTLNHNVMYWYQQKSSQAPKLLFHYYDKDFNNEADTPDNFQSRRPNTSFCFLDIRSPGLGDTAMYLCATSRAVGNTEAFFGQGTRLTVV.

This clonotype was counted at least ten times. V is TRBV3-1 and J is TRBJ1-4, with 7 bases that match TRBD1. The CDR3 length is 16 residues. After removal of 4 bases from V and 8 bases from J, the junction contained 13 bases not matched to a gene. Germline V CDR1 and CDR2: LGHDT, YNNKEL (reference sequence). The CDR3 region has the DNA TGTGCCAGCAGCCGCCCGTCACAGGGGATTGGAGAAAAACTGTTTTTT. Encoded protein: CASSRPSQGIGEKLFF.

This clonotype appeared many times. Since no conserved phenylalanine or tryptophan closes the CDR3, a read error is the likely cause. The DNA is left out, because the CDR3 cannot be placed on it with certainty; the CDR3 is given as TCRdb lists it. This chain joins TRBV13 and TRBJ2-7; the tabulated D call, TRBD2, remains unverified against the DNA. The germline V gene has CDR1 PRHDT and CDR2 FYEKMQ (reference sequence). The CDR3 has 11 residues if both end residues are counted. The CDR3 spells CASSLLAPKGI.

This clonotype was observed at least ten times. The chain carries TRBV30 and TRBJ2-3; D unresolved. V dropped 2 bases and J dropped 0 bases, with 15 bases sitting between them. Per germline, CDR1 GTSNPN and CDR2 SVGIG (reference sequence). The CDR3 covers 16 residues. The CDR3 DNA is TGTGCCTGGAGTAGAGAAGCGCCTACTAGCACAGATACGCAGTATTTT. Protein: CAWSREAPTSTDTQYF.

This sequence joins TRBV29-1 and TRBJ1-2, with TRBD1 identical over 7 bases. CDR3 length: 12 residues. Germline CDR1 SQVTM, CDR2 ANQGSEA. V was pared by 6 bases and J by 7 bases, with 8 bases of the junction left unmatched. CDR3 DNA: TGCAGCGTGGAGGGGGGACAGCCTGGCTACACCTTC. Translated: CSVEGGQPGYTF.

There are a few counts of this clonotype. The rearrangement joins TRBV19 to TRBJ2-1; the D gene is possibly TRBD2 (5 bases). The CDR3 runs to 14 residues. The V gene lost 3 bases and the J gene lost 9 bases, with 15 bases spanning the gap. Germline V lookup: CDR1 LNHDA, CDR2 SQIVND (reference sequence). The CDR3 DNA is TGTGCCAGTAGTATGTTCGGGGAGCTGGGTGAGCAGTTCTTC. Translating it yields CASSMFGELGEQFF.

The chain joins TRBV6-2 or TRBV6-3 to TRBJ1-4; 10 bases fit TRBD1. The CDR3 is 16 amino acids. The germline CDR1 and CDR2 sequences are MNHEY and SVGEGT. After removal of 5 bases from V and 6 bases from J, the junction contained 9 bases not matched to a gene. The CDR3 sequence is CASSILPTGGYEKLFF. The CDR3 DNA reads TGTGCCAGCAGTATTCTTCCGACAGGGGGCTATGAAAAACTGTTTTTT.

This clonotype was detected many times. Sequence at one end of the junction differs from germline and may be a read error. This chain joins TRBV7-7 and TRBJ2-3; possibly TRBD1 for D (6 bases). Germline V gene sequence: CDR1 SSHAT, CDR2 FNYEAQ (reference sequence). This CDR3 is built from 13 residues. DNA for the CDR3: TGTGCTAGCAGCTTAGAGAGGGGGGATACGCAGTATTTT. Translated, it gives CASSLERGDTQYF.

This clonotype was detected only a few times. In DNA, the CDR3 is TGTGCCAGCAAGGAGGGTACAGGAAACACCATATATTTT. It translates to CASKEGTGNTIYF. The rearrangement joins TRBV2 to TRBJ1-3; D is undetermined. Trimming pared 7 bases from V and 4 bases from J, leaving 11 bases between. CDR1 is SNHLY, CDR2 FYNNEI, per germline. The CDR3 length is 13 residues.

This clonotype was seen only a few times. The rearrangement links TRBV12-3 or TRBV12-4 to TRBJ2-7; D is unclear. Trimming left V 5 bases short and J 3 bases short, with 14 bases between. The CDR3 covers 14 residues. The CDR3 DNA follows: TGTGCCAGCAGTCATATATTAGGAAACTACGAGCAGTACTTC. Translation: CASSHILGNYEQYF.

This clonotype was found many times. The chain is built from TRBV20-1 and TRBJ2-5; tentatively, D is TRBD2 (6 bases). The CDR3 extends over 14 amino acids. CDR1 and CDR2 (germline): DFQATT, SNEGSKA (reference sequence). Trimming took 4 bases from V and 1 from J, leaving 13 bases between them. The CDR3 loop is CSANLLALQETQYF. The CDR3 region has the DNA TGCAGTGCTAACCTCCTAGCGCTCCAAGAGACCCAGTACTTC.

The CDR3 loop is CASSPIAGLLGETQYF. CDR3 bases: TGTGCCAGCAGCCCTATTGCGGGGTTGTTGGGGGAGACCCAGTACTTC. V and J are TRBV7-2 and TRBJ2-5; a weak D match, TRBD2 (6 bases). Germline assignment: CDR1 SGHTA and CDR2 FQGNSA. The CDR3 consists of 16 residues. V lost 5 bases and J lost 5, with 21 bases in between.

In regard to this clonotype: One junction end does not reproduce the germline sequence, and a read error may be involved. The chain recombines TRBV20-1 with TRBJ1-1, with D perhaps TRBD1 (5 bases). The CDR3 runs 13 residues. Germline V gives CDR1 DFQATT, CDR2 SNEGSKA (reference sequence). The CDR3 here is CSVLRVQDTKAFF. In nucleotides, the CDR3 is TGCAGTGTTCTCAGGGTTCAGGACACTAAAGCTTTCTTT.

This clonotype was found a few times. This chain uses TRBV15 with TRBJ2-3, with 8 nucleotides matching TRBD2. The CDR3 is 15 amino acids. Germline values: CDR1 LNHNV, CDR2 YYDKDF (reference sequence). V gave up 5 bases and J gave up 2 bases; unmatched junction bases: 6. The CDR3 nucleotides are TGTGCCACCAGCCCACGGGGGGGAAACACAGATACGCAGTATTTT. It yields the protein CATSPRGGNTDTQYF.

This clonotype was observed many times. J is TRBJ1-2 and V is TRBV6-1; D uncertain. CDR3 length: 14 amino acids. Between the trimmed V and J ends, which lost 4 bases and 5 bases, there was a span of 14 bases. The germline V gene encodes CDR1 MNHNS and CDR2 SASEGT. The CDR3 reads CASSVDRAYYGYTF. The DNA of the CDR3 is TGTGCCAGCAGTGTGGATAGGGCCTATTATGGCTACACCTTC.

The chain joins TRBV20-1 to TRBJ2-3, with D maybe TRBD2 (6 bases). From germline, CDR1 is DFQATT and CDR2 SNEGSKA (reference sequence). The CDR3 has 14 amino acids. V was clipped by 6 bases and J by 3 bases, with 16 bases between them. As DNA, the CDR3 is TGCAGTGCCGCGGCGGGGTCAGGAACAGATACGCAGTATTTT. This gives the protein CSAAAGSGTDTQYF.

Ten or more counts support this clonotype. The CDR3 nucleotides read TGTGCCAGCTCAACGACTAGCGGGGGGGCTAACTACAATGAGCAGTTCTTC. Translating it yields CASSTTSGGANYNEQFF. This chain uses TRBV18 with TRBJ2-1; 14 nucleotides agree with TRBD2. Trimming took 5 bases from V and 3 from J; bases not matched to a gene: 6. The CDR3 loop spans 17 amino acids. Germline assignment: CDR1 KGHSH and CDR2 LQKENI.

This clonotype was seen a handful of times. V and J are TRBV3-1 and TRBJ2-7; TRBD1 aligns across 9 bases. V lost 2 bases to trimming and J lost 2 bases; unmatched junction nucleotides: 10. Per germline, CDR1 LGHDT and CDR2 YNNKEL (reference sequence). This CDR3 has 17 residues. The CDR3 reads CASSQIPGTGTTYEQYF. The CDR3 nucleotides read TGTGCCAGCAGCCAAATACCCGGGACAGGGACAACCTACGAGCAGTACTTC.

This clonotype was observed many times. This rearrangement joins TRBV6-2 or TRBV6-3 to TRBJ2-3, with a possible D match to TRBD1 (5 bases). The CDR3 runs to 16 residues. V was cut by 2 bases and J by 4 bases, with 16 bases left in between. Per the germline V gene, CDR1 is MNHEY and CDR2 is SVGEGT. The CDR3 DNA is TGTGCCAGCAGTTACCTCCCCAGGGTAGCAGCAGATACGCAGTATTTT. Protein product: CASSYLPRVAADTQYF.